This TCR beta chain was retrieved from a study of metastatic and nonmetastatic thyroid tumors. Study as a whole: Repertoire comparisons spanned blood and tumor or nodule tissue from malignant and benign thyroid patients. Study findings and constraints: It was reported that TCR beta diversity was significantly higher in malignant thyroid tumors than benign nodules, in blood and tumor.

Original processing methods: CDR3 differences across clinicopathological groups were used to build a distant-metastasis classifier for papillary thyroid cancer. TCRdb reprocessed the PCR reads via MiXCR. None of the V and J calls come from the authors' own analysis; TCRdb made them. The sample records about 33,000 clones, over 15% being singletons. Points on this clone: No antigen is known for it.

Ahead of thyroid surgery, no patient had received treatment of any kind. Germline CDR1 reads LNHDA; CDR2 reads SQIVND (reference sequence). Trimming took 5 bases from V and 7 from J, leaving 17 bases between them. This CDR3 has 15 amino acids. The receptor was isolated from a male donor with papillary thyroid cancer or a benign thyroid nodule (not recorded which). Some clones in this sample may be carry-over from other donors' samples. The chain links TRBV19 to TRBJ1-4; D not certain. The specimen sequenced was blood. Here the CDR3 DNA reads TGTGCCAGTAGTCTTAGCGGCGCCCATGGTGAAAAACTGTTTTTT. Translation: CASSLSGAHGEKLFF.